These 31 T cell receptor beta chains were all obtained from the same sample, sequenced in a study of blood T cell repertoires in COVID-19. Assay: immunoSEQ multiplex PCR; the TCRdb copy retains only in-frame clones and omits some. The data hold 300,000 to 350,000 clones, with approximately 88% observed a single time. Specimen: PBMCs or T cells enriched from blood (not recorded which). The receptors stem from a man aged 25 to 40 who had recovered from COVID-19.

The rearrangement joins TRBV7-2 to TRBJ1-2, with TRBD1 as a possible D gene (5 bases). The germline gives CDR1 SGHTA, CDR2 FQGNSA. This CDR3 is built from 14 residues. V gave up 5 bases and J gave up 4 bases, with 14 bases separating them. CDR3 amino acids: CASSPRQKVYGYTF. As DNA, the CDR3 is TGTGCCAGCAGCCCCCGACAGAAAGTCTATGGCTACACCTTC.

CDR3 sequence reads: CASSLDPGGGYGYTF. CDR3 sequence (DNA): TGTGCCAGCAGCTTAGATCCGGGAGGAGGATATGGCTACACCTTC. The chain recombines TRBV7-2 with TRBJ1-2; D remains unclear. Germline V gene lookup returns CDR1 SGHTA and CDR2 FQGNSA. The CDR3 length is 15 residues. Trimming pared 1 base from V and 5 bases from J, leaving 14 bases between.

This sequence joins TRBV19 and TRBJ2-2, with D maybe TRBD1 (5 bases). Trimming removed 4 bases from V and 6 bases from J, with 12 bases in between. The CDR3 consists of 14 residues. The germline CDR1 and CDR2 sequences are LNHDA and SQIVND (reference sequence). This CDR3 is CASSRGYYPGELFF. The DNA of the CDR3 is TGTGCCAGTAGTAGGGGCTACTATCCCGGGGAGCTGTTTTTT.

The rearrangement links TRBV2 to TRBJ1-1, with a weak D call TRBD1 (5 bases). The length of the CDR3 is 14 residues. Trimming shortened V by 7 bases and J by 0 bases, and 12 bases separated the two germline ends. Per the germline V gene, CDR1 is SNHLY and CDR2 is FYNNEI. CDR3 loop: CASILTEMNTEAFF. For the CDR3, the DNA is TGTGCCAGCATTCTGACAGAAATGAACACTGAAGCTTTCTTT.

The chain uses TRBV27 and TRBJ1-6; perhaps TRBD1 as D (6 bases). Germline V gene sequence: CDR1 MNHEY, CDR2 SMNVEV (reference sequence). CDR3 length: 14 amino acids. The V gene lost 3 bases and the J gene lost 8 bases, with 11 bases spanning the gap. The CDR3 sequence is CASSFLGGDSPLHF. Written as DNA, the CDR3 is TGTGCCAGCAGTTTTTTAGGGGGAGATTCACCCCTCCACTTT.

The chain links TRBV6-5 to TRBJ1-5, with TRBD1 matching over 7 bases. The CDR3 extends over 13 amino acids. Germline V CDR1 and CDR2: MNHEY, SVGAGI. Germline trimming cut 6 bases from V and 2 bases from J; bases unmatched to any gene: 1. The CDR3, as DNA: TGTGCCAGCAGAGGGACAGGCAATCAGCCCCAGCATTTT. It is translated as CASRGTGNQPQHF.

The V call is TRBV7-6, the J call TRBJ2-7; 7 bases align to TRBD1. The V gene end was trimmed by 5 bases and the J gene end by 5 bases; junction bases not matched to a gene: 9. Germline CDR1 SGHVS, CDR2 FNYEAQ. This CDR3 has 14 residues. CDR3: CASSPDRDLHEQYF. In DNA form, the CDR3 reads TGTGCCAGCAGCCCTGACAGGGATTTACACGAGCAGTACTTC.

The chain uses TRBV27 and TRBJ1-6; 8 bases map to TRBD1. The junction had 6 bases not matched to a gene; V was cut back by 5 bases and J by 3 bases. This CDR3 region has 16 residues. Germline V lookup: CDR1 MNHEY, CDR2 SMNVEV (reference sequence). The CDR3 sequence: CASSLGQGGYNSPLHF. Here the CDR3 DNA reads TGTGCCAGCAGTCTTGGACAGGGCGGCTATAATTCACCCCTCCACTTT.

The genes are TRBV6-1 and TRBJ1-2, with 10 bases lining up with TRBD1. The CDR3 loop spans 16 amino acids. Germline V gene data show CDR1 as MNHNS and CDR2 as SASEGT. V lost 4 bases, J lost 3 bases, and 8 bases stayed unmatched. The CDR3: CASSVFKGTGDYGYTF. The CDR3 nucleotides are TGTGCCAGCAGTGTATTTAAGGGGACAGGGGACTATGGCTACACCTTC.

V and J are TRBV27 and TRBJ2-5, with 9 bases aligning to TRBD1. The CDR3 covers 17 residues. Trimming at V came to 0 bases and at J to 2 bases, leaving 7 bases not matched to a gene. CDR1 is MNHEY, CDR2 SMNVEV, per germline (reference sequence). The CDR3 nucleotides read TGTGCCAGCAGTTTATCGGACAGGGGCGGGTTTCAAGAGACCCAGTACTTC. Protein product: CASSLSDRGGFQETQYF.

V is TRBV6-4 and J is TRBJ2-3; unclear D gene. This CDR3 comprises 11 residues. The germline V gene encodes CDR1 MRHNA and CDR2 SNTAGT. Deletions cut 8 bases from V and 2 bases from J, with 5 bases between. DNA for the CDR3: TGTGCCAGCGGCTCCACAGATACGCAGTATTTT. It codes for CASGSTDTQYF.

The chain uses TRBV19 and TRBJ2-3; 11 nucleotides agree with TRBD2. CDR1 and CDR2 from the germline V gene are LNHDA and SQIVND (reference sequence). This CDR3 has 17 residues. Trimming took 5 bases from V and 2 from J; bases not matched to a gene: 9. In DNA, the CDR3 is TGTGCCAGTAGTGTAAGGACTAGCGGGCGTCCCACAGATACGCAGTATTTT. It codes for CASSVRTSGRPTDTQYF.

This sequence joins TRBV5-1 and TRBJ2-7, with 12 bases matching TRBD2. Germline CDR1 reads SGHRS; CDR2 reads YFSETQ. The length of the CDR3 is 13 residues. Trimming cost V 4 bases and J 13 bases; bases outside gene matches: 9. The CDR3 coding sequence is TGCGCCAGCAGCCGGACTAGCGGGGAGGCCGTCTACTTC. It yields the protein CASSRTSGEAVYF.

This clone was detected once. This chain connects TRBV27 to TRBJ1-6; D is possibly TRBD1 (5 bases). Looked up from germline, CDR1 is MNHEY and CDR2 is SMNVEV (reference sequence). There are 13 residues in the CDR3. The germline V and J ends were trimmed by 6 bases and 11 bases, with 14 bases remaining between them. The CDR3 DNA sequence: TGTGCCAGCAGCCGAAGGGGTACACCACCCCTCCACTTT. Residues: CASSRRGTPPLHF.

DNA for the CDR3: TGTGCCAGCAGCTTACTAGTTTACAGGGTCGGACCAGGGGAGCTGTTTTTT. Encoded protein: CASSLLVYRVGPGELFF. The chain carries TRBV7-6 and TRBJ2-2; tentative D call: TRBD1 (6 bases). CDR1 is SGHVS and CDR2 is FNYEAQ in the germline V gene. V lost 2 bases to trimming and J lost 8 bases, with 21 bases between them. CDR3 length: 17 amino acids.

The chain carries TRBV5-1 and TRBJ2-1, with 7 bases that match TRBD2. Germline trimming cut 2 bases from V and 4 bases from J; bases unmatched to any gene: 3. The germline CDR1 and CDR2 sequences are SGHRS and YFSETQ. This CDR3 is 14 amino acids long. CDR3: CASSFLAEYNEQFF. CDR3 sequence (DNA): TGCGCCAGCAGCTTTCTAGCGGAGTACAATGAGCAGTTCTTC.

This clone was detected only once. The chain employs TRBV24-1 and TRBJ2-1; weak D call: TRBD1 (6 bases). The CDR3 has 15 residues. Per the germline V gene, CDR1 is KGHDR and CDR2 is SFDVKD. Trimming removed 4 bases at V and 4 bases at J, with 13 bases between. The CDR3: CATSETGTPYNEQFF. The CDR3 coding sequence is TGTGCCACCAGTGAAACCGGGACACCGTACAATGAGCAGTTCTTC.

CDR3 nucleotide sequence: TGCGCCAGCAGCCAAGGAGCTACAGGGGGCGCGGAGACCCAGTACTTC. Its translation is CASSQGATGGAETQYF. V usage is TRBV4-1 and J usage is TRBJ2-5, with TRBD1 identical over 9 bases. The V and J ends lost 1 base and 5 bases, in that order; junction bases with no gene match: 8. The CDR3 is 16 amino acids. CDR1 MGHRA and CDR2 YSYEKL come from the germline V gene.

V gene TRBV4-2 combines with J gene TRBJ1-3; a possible D gene is TRBD1 (6 bases). This CDR3 spans 16 amino acids. V lost 4 bases to trimming and J lost 0 bases, with 13 bases between them. Germline V CDR1 and CDR2: LGHNA, YNFKEQ. The CDR3 nucleotides read TGTGCCAGCAGCCCGGGACACTTAAGCTCTGGAAACACCATATATTTT. Its translation is CASSPGHLSSGNTIYF.

V and J are TRBV5-5 and TRBJ1-4; D uncertain. This CDR3 contains 15 residues. Trimming pared 6 bases from V and 8 bases from J, leaving 20 bases between. The germline CDR1 and CDR2 sequences are SGHKS and YYEKEE (reference sequence). This chain's CDR3 is CASTSGKWEGEKLFF. In nucleotides, the CDR3 is TGTGCCAGCACCTCTGGGAAGTGGGAGGGCGAAAAACTGTTTTTT.

The V gene is TRBV9, the J gene TRBJ1-2; TRBD1 might be the D (6 bases). V was pared by 0 bases and J by 6 bases, with 12 bases between. This CDR3 is built from 14 residues. Germline V gene lookup returns CDR1 SGDLS and CDR2 YYNGEE. CDR3 nucleotides: TGTGCCAGCAGCGTAGAAACAGGGTGGCATGGCTACACCTTC. The encoded protein is CASSVETGWHGYTF.

This chain uses TRBV12-3 or TRBV12-4 with TRBJ2-1, with TRBD2 matching over 7 bases. With V trimmed by 5 bases and J by 5 bases, 3 bases remained unmatched. The CDR3 loop spans 13 amino acids. CDR3 region: CASSSGTNNEQFF. The CDR3 bases are TGTGCCAGCAGTAGCGGGACCAACAATGAGCAGTTCTTC.

The V and J genes are TRBV5-1 and TRBJ1-5; 8 bases map to TRBD1. The length of the CDR3 is 16 residues. The germline V gene has CDR1 SGHRS and CDR2 YFSETQ. The V gene end was trimmed by 0 bases and the J gene end by 0 bases; junction bases not matched to a gene: 2. Here the CDR3 reads CASSLGTGFSNQPQHF. The CDR3 nucleotides are TGCGCCAGCAGCTTGGGGACAGGGTTTAGCAATCAGCCCCAGCATTTT.

The chain couples TRBV18 to TRBJ2-1; 10 nucleotides match TRBD1. The CDR3 spans 17 residues. V lost 0 bases and J lost 5; bases outside the gene matches: 7. Germline assignment: CDR1 KGHSH and CDR2 LQKENI. CDR3 DNA: TGTGCCAGCTCACCACCGGTAGGACAGGGGGATAACAATGAGCAGTTCTTC. It codes for CASSPPVGQGDNNEQFF. The full variable domain, in which reference TRBV18 and TRBJ2-1 provide the parts outside the CDR3, is NAGVMQNPRHLVRRRGQEARLRCSPMKGHSHVYWYRQLPEEGLKFMVYLQKENIIDESGMPKERFSAEFPKEGPSILRIQQVVRGDSAAYFCASSPPVGQGDNNEQFFGPGTRLTVL.

The chain is built from TRBV3-1 (or the pseudogene TRBV3-2) and TRBJ2-5; TRBD1 aligns across 11 bases. V shed 6 bases and J 5 bases; nucleotides not matched to a gene: 11. The CDR3 length is 16 residues. The V gene's germline CDR1 is LGHDT and CDR2 YNNKEL (reference sequence). The CDR3 DNA follows: TGTGCCAGCAGACGTGGACAGGGGGCAAGTAGGGAGACCCAGTACTTC. It translates to CASRRGQGASRETQYF.

The rearrangement joins TRBV6-5 to TRBJ2-7; TRBD2 aligns across 7 bases. The germline gives CDR1 MNHEY, CDR2 SVGAGI. V was clipped by 5 bases and J by 1 base; unmatched bases: 8. CDR3 length equals 15 residues. The CDR3 sequence is CASSSSGRGSYEQYF. The CDR3 nucleotides are TGTGCCAGCAGTAGCTCGGGGCGGGGGTCCTACGAGCAGTACTTC.

This chain joins TRBV2 and TRBJ2-3; 10 bases are shared with TRBD2. There are 15 residues in the CDR3. V gave up 8 bases and J gave up 4 bases; unmatched junction bases: 9. Germline CDR1 reads SNHLY; CDR2 reads FYNNEI. DNA for the CDR3: TGTGCCAGCGGGGATAGCGGGGGGTTCCCAGATACGCAGTATTTT. Encoded protein: CASGDSGGFPDTQYF.

This clone was observed a few times. The chain joins TRBV4-1 to TRBJ1-1; a possible D gene is TRBD1 (5 bases). V was cut by 1 base and J by 8 bases, with 26 bases left in between. CDR1 MGHRA and CDR2 YSYEKL come from the germline V gene. The CDR3 totals 18 residues. The CDR3 region has the DNA TGCGCCAGCAGCCAAGCCTCGGGGCGGGGCCCCCTCGATCAAGAAGCTTTCTTT. Translating gives CASSQASGRGPLDQEAFF.

J is TRBJ1-1 and V is TRBV5-1; TRBD1 matches 9 bases. J lost 4 bases, V lost 1 base, and 8 bases had no gene match. This CDR3 has 16 residues. CDR1 and CDR2 (germline): SGHRS, YFSETQ. As DNA, the CDR3 is TGCGCCAGCAGCTTGACCCTGGGACAGGGCACCACTGAAGCTTTCTTT. It is translated as CASSLTLGQGTTEAFF.

This chain links TRBV18 with TRBJ2-1; D is perhaps TRBD2 (6 bases). V lost 2 bases, J lost 9 bases, and 14 bases lay in between. CDR3 length equals 14 residues. The germline gives CDR1 KGHSH, CDR2 LQKENI. The CDR3 nucleotides are TGTGCCAGCTCACCAATCTCTAGCGAAGGTGAGCAGTTCTTC. It is translated as CASSPISSEGEQFF.

V is TRBV10-3 and J is TRBJ1-1; a possible D gene is TRBD1 (6 bases). Looked up from germline, CDR1 is ENHRY and CDR2 is SYGVKD. The CDR3 is 11 amino acids. The germline V and J ends were trimmed by 6 bases and 8 bases, with 10 bases remaining between them. CDR3 in DNA: TGTGCCATCAGCCTACAGGGAGAAGCTTTCTTT. Its protein is CAISLQGEAFF.